A single sample gave rise to the 26 T cell receptor beta chains below, sequenced in a study of blood T cell repertoires in COVID-19 (TCRdb year 2020). Libraries came from the immunoSEQ multiplex PCR assay. Drawn from immuneACCESS, this table holds only the in-frame rearrangements with V and J called that TCRdb kept. Clones are partly lost; checked studies trace under half to an unresolved V gene and leave the rest unexplained. This sample has around 250,000 clones in its table, and 84% of those were observed once. The leading ten clones occupy roughly 3.2% of the sample. Material: PBMCs or T cells enriched from blood (not recorded which). Receptors originate from a man aged 45 to 65 who had recovered from COVID-19.

The sample holds a few counts of this clone. This chain connects TRBV7-9 to TRBJ2-7; 10 positions match TRBD1. Losses at the gene ends were 4 bases for V and 4 bases for J; bases not matched to a gene: 13. From germline, CDR1 is SEHNR and CDR2 FQNEAQ (reference sequence). This CDR3 is 17 amino acids long. Here the CDR3 DNA reads TGTGCCAGCAGCTCGTCCCCGGGACAGGGGAGAGAGTACGAGCAGTACTTC. Its protein product is CASSSSPGQGREYEQYF.

V usage is TRBV9 and J usage is TRBJ1-1, with a possible D match to TRBD1 (6 bases). V lost 4 bases and J lost 11, with 24 bases in between. This CDR3 is built from 15 residues. Germline lookup yields CDR1 SGDLS and CDR2 YYNGEE. CDR3 protein: CASSPRTSGHIEAFF. For the CDR3, the DNA is TGTGCCAGCAGCCCCCGAACCTCGGGACATATTGAGGCTTTCTTT. The full variable domain, its missing parts supplied by reference TRBV9 and TRBJ1-1, is DSGVTQTPKHLITATGQRVTLRCSPRSGDLSVYWYQQSLDQGLQFLIQYYNGEERAKGNILERFSAQQFPDLHSELNLSSLELGDSALYFCASSPRTSGHIEAFFGQGTRLTVV.

The V and J genes are TRBV18 and TRBJ2-3; 8 nucleotides line up with TRBD1. In germline, CDR1 is KGHSH, CDR2 LQKENI. Trimming removed 8 bases from V and 3 bases from J; junction bases left unmatched: 4. This CDR3 has 13 amino acids. CDR3 bases: TGTGCCAGCCAACGGGACAGGACAGATACGCAGTATTTT. Its protein product is CASQRDRTDTQYF.

The chain carries TRBV14 and TRBJ1-5; no clear D gene. Germline values: CDR1 SGHDN, CDR2 FVKESK. This CDR3 comprises 13 residues. With 4 bases removed from V and 1 base from J, the gap between germline ends came to 5 bases. CDR3 sequence: CASSRHSNQPQHF. Written as DNA, the CDR3 is TGTGCCAGCAGCCGGCACAGCAATCAGCCCCAGCATTTT.

This chain joins TRBV25-1 and TRBJ1-3; tentatively, D is TRBD1 (5 bases). Germline lookup yields CDR1 MGHDK and CDR2 SYGVNS. This CDR3 comprises 18 residues. Trimming took 6 bases from V and 3 from J, leaving 24 bases between them. The CDR3 DNA reads as TGTGCCAGCAGGAAGGGCAGGGTTGGTCTGTGCTGTGGAAACACCATATATTTT. Amino acids: CASRKGRVGLCCGNTIYF. Using reference TRBV25-1 and TRBJ1-3 for the parts outside the CDR3, the full variable domain is EADIYQTPRYLVIGTGKKITLECSQTMGHDKMYWYQQDPGMELHLIHYSYGVNSTEKGDLSSESTVSRIRTEHFPLTLESARPSHTSQYLCASRKGRVGLCCGNTIYFGEGSWLTVV.

The rearrangement joins TRBV9 to TRBJ2-1; 8 nucleotides line up with TRBD2. The CDR3 loop spans 14 amino acids. The ends lost 3 bases at V and 7 bases at J; junction bases unmatched: 6. CDR1 and CDR2 (germline): SGDLS, YYNGEE. The CDR3 DNA is TGTGCCAGCAGCGGAAGCGGGGGCGTTAATGAGCAGTTCTTC. Amino acids: CASSGSGGVNEQFF.

This chain links TRBV7-3 with TRBJ2-7; D is ambiguous. The length of the CDR3 is 15 residues. Germline V gene sequence: CDR1 SGHTA, CDR2 FQGTGA. The V gene lost 0 bases and the J gene lost 0 bases, with 9 bases spanning the gap. CDR3 sequence: CASSLTSVSSYEQYF. CDR3 DNA: TGTGCCAGCAGCTTAACGTCCGTTAGCTCCTACGAGCAGTACTTC. Based on the CDR3 plus reference TRBV7-3 and TRBJ2-7, the full variable domain is GAGVSQTPSNKVTEKGKYVELRCDPISGHTALYWYRQSLGQGPEFLIYFQGTGAADDSGLPNDRFFAVRPEGSVSTLKIQRTERGDSAVYLCASSLTSVSSYEQYFGPGTRLTVT.

This chain uses TRBV16 with TRBJ1-2, with TRBD1 identical over 9 bases. The CDR3 has 16 amino acids. Germline loops: CDR1 KGHSY, CDR2 FQNENV. Trimming removed 5 bases from V and 0 bases from J; junction bases left unmatched: 7. In DNA form, the CDR3 reads TGTGCCAGCAGCGGGCGGACAGGGGCCGCTAACTATGGCTACACCTTC. It is translated as CASSGRTGAANYGYTF.

V gene TRBV11-3 combines with J gene TRBJ2-5; TRBD1 matches at 7 bases. After removal of 5 bases from V and 2 bases from J, the junction contained 5 bases not matched to a gene. The CDR3 has 14 amino acids. CDR1 and CDR2 (germline): SGHNT, YENEEA. The CDR3 coding sequence is TGTGCCAGCAGCAAGGGACAGCAACAAGAGACCCAGTACTTC. It is translated as CASSKGQQQETQYF.

The chain couples TRBV9 to TRBJ2-6, with a tentative D call TRBD1 (5 bases). V was pared by 7 bases and J by 4 bases, with 15 bases between. Germline V gene lookup returns CDR1 SGDLS and CDR2 YYNGEE. The CDR3 is 15 residues long. DNA of the CDR3: TGTGCCAGCGGCGGTGGCAGGGTCGGGGCCAACGTCCTGACTTTC. Translation: CASGGGRVGANVLTF.

This sequence joins TRBV5-1 and TRBJ2-1; D is unclear. The CDR3 length is 15 residues. In germline, CDR1 is SGHRS, CDR2 YFSETQ. V was clipped by 3 bases and J by 0 bases, with 10 bases between them. The DNA of the CDR3 is TGCGCCAGCAGCTCCACCCTCAGCTCCTACAATGAGCAGTTCTTC. Translated, it gives CASSSTLSSYNEQFF.

The sample holds a few counts of this clone. V usage is TRBV19 and J usage is TRBJ2-1, with TRBD2 matching over 10 bases. This CDR3 spans 15 amino acids. Germline values: CDR1 LNHDA, CDR2 SQIVND (reference sequence). V was clipped by 1 base and J by 10 bases; unmatched bases: 7. The CDR3 DNA is TGTGCCAGTAGTATAGTAAGCGGGGGGGCCTGGGAGCAGTTCTTC. Its protein product is CASSIVSGGAWEQFF.

This clone was picked up one time. This chain links TRBV29-1 with TRBJ1-5; D is perhaps TRBD1 (5 bases). V was cut by 6 bases and J by 2 bases, with 11 bases left in between. This CDR3 comprises 13 residues. CDR1 is SQVTM and CDR2 is ANQGSEA in the germline V gene. CDR3 residues: CSVSFRGNQPQHF. CDR3 bases: TGCAGCGTCAGCTTCAGGGGCAATCAGCCCCAGCATTTT.

CDR3 in amino acids: CASSPGLAGGGGQETQYF. The DNA of the CDR3 is TGTGCCAGCAGCCCCGGGCTAGCGGGAGGTGGAGGCCAAGAGACCCAGTACTTC. V and J are TRBV7-8 and TRBJ2-5; the match to TRBD2 covers 11 bases. The ends lost 5 bases at V and 1 base at J; junction bases unmatched: 12. Germline V gives CDR1 SGHVS, CDR2 FQNEAQ. The length of the CDR3 is 18 residues.

The V call is TRBV28, the J call TRBJ2-4; D is unresolved. This CDR3 comprises 13 residues. V was pared by 2 bases and J by 4 bases, with 6 bases between. CDR1 and CDR2 (germline): MDHEN, SYDVKM. The CDR3 is CASSLGLKNIQYF. In DNA form, the CDR3 reads TGTGCCAGCAGTTTAGGGCTTAAAAACATTCAGTACTTC.

The rearrangement links TRBV10-2 to TRBJ2-1; 9 bases fit TRBD2. The germline V gene encodes CDR1 WSHSY and CDR2 SAAADI. CDR3 length equals 16 residues. The V segment lost 4 bases and the J segment 0 bases; nucleotides outside the gene matches: 4. The CDR3 nucleotides are TGCGCCAGCAGTGCAGCGGGAGGCAGCTCCTACAATGAGCAGTTCTTC. This codes for CASSAAGGSSYNEQFF.

The chain combines TRBV4-3 with TRBJ1-4; D is perhaps TRBD1 (6 bases). The V gene lost 0 bases and the J gene lost 8 bases, with 16 bases spanning the gap. The CDR3 extends over 16 amino acids. Germline assignment: CDR1 LGHNA and CDR2 YSLEER. This chain's CDR3 is CASSQDAGARKEKLFF. The CDR3 nucleotides read TGCGCCAGCAGCCAAGATGCGGGGGCGCGTAAAGAAAAACTGTTTTTT.

The chain is built from TRBV3-1 (or the pseudogene TRBV3-2) and TRBJ2-1; TRBD2 matches 16 bases. The CDR3 totals 20 residues. Unmatched junction bases numbered 9, after V lost 4 bases and J lost 0 bases. Germline values: CDR1 LGHDT, CDR2 YNNKEL (reference sequence). CDR3 protein: CASSLGLAGGSISSYNEQFF. The CDR3 DNA reads as TGTGCCAGCAGCCTGGGACTAGCGGGGGGGTCTATAAGCTCCTACAATGAGCAGTTCTTC.

The rearrangement links TRBV10-2 to TRBJ2-7; possibly TRBD1 for D (6 bases). The V gene lost 3 bases and the J gene lost 2 bases, with 11 bases spanning the gap. CDR3 length: 14 amino acids. The germline gives CDR1 WSHSY, CDR2 SAAADI. CDR3 sequence: CASSDWDTPYEQYF. Written as DNA, the CDR3 is TGCGCCAGCAGTGACTGGGACACCCCCTACGAGCAGTACTTC.

This clone appeared a few times. The V gene is TRBV9, the J gene TRBJ1-5; 7 positions match TRBD1. Trimming took 0 bases from V and 7 from J; bases not matched to a gene: 4. The germline CDR1 and CDR2 sequences are SGDLS and YYNGEE. The CDR3 is made up of 14 amino acids. CDR3 residues: CASSVGQGRQPQHF. The CDR3 DNA follows: TGTGCCAGCAGCGTAGGACAGGGAAGACAGCCCCAGCATTTT.

The chain combines TRBV6-5 with TRBJ2-5; TRBD2 might be the D (5 bases). The CDR3 runs 15 residues. V shed 6 bases and J shed 5 bases, with 19 bases lying between them. CDR1 is MNHEY and CDR2 is SVGAGI in the germline V gene. Written as DNA, the CDR3 is TGTGCCAGCAGCCAAGCCCCTCGAGGGTGGGAGACCCAGTACTTC. Translation gives CASSQAPRGWETQYF.

The chain couples TRBV19 to TRBJ2-3; 9 bases match TRBD1. Germline CDR1 is LNHDA and CDR2 is SQIVND (reference sequence). The CDR3 extends over 17 amino acids. V trimming: 7 bases; J trimming: 2 bases; junction bases outside the gene matches: 13. The CDR3 is CASIRGSGTGTTDTQYF. CDR3 nucleotide sequence: TGTGCCAGTATTCGAGGGTCCGGGACAGGGACCACAGATACGCAGTATTTT.

This clone occurred once. V is TRBV11-3 and J is TRBJ1-3; 8 bases agree with TRBD1. CDR3 size: 15 residues. Germline CDR1 SGHNT, CDR2 YENEEA. Trimming cost V 1 base and J 9 bases; bases outside gene matches: 8. This CDR3 is CASSLVADRVATIYF. In DNA, the CDR3 is TGTGCCAGCAGCTTAGTAGCGGACAGGGTCGCCACCATATATTTT.

The rearrangement uses TRBV9 and TRBJ2-2; 8 bases match TRBD1. Unmatched junction bases numbered 2, after V lost 0 bases and J lost 7 bases. CDR3 length equals 14 residues. Looked up from germline, CDR1 is SGDLS and CDR2 is YYNGEE. CDR3 DNA: TGTGCCAGCAGCGTAGGCAGGGGGCTCGGGGAGCTGTTTTTT. Its protein is CASSVGRGLGELFF.

The chain links TRBV5-1 to TRBJ2-3; 10 bases line up with TRBD1. CDR3 length: 16 residues. V trimming: 4 bases; J trimming: 4 bases; junction bases outside the gene matches: 9. Per germline, CDR1 SGHRS and CDR2 YFSETQ. The CDR3 region is CASSGRDRGQADTQYF. The CDR3 DNA reads as TGCGCCAGCAGCGGCAGGGACAGGGGTCAAGCAGATACGCAGTATTTT. Drawing the rest from reference TRBV5-1 and TRBJ2-3, the complete variable domain is KAGVTQTPRYLIKTRGQQVTLSCSPISGHRSVSWYQQTPGQGLQFLFEYFSETQRNKGNFPGRFSGRQFSNSRSEMNVSTLELGDSALYLCASSGRDRGQADTQYFGPGTRLTVL.

The chain links TRBV6-2 or TRBV6-3 to TRBJ2-5; a weak D match, TRBD1 (6 bases). The V end was cut by 5 bases, the J end by 5 bases, with 18 bases between. Per the germline V gene, CDR1 is MNHEY and CDR2 is SVGEGT. The CDR3 covers 15 residues. CDR3 sequence reads: CASSRTTGRSETQYF. Here the CDR3 DNA reads TGTGCCAGCAGTCGTACAACAGGGCGGTCGGAGACCCAGTACTTC.